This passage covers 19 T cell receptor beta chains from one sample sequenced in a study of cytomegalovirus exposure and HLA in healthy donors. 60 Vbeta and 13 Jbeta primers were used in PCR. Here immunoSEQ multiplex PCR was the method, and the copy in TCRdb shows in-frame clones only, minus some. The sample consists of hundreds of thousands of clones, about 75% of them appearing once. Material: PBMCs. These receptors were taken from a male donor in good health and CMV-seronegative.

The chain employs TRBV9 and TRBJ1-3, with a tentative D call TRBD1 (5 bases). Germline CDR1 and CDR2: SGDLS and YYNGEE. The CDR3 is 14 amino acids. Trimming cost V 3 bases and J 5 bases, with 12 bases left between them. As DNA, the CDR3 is TGTGCCAGCAGCGCGGACATGGGTAGAAACACCATATATTTT. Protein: CASSADMGRNTIYF.

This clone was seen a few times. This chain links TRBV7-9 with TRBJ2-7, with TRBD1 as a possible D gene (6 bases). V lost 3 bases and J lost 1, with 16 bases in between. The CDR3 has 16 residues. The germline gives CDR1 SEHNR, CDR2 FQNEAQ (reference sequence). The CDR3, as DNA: TGTGCCAGCAGCTTCAGCTCCCGGGACAATTCCTACGAGCAGTACTTC. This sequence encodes CASSFSSRDNSYEQYF. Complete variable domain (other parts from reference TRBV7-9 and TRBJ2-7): DTGVSQNPRHKITKRGQNVTFRCDPISEHNRLYWYRQTLGQGPEFLTYFQNEAQLEKSRLLSDRFSAERPKGSFSTLEIQRTEQGDSAMYLCASSFSSRDNSYEQYFGPGTRLTVT.

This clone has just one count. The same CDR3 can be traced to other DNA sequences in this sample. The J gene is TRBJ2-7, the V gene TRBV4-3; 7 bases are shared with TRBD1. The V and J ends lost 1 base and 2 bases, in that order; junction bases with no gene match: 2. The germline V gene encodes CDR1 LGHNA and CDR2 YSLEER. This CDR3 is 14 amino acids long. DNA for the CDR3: TGCGCCAGCAGCCAAGGACAGGGCGCCTACGAGCAGTACTTC. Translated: CASSQGQGAYEQYF.

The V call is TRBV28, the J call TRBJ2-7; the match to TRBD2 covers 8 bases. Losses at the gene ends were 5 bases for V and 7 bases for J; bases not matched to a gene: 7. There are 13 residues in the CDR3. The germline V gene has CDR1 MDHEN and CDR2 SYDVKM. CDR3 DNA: TGTGCCAGCAGTCCTAGCGGGTCTGAAGAGCAGTACTTC. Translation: CASSPSGSEEQYF. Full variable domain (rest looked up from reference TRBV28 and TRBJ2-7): DVKVTQSSRYLVKRTGEKVFLECVQDMDHENMFWYRQDPGLGLRLIYFSYDVKMKEKGDIPEGYSVSREKKERFSLILESASTNQTSMYLCASSPSGSEEQYFGPGTRLTVT.

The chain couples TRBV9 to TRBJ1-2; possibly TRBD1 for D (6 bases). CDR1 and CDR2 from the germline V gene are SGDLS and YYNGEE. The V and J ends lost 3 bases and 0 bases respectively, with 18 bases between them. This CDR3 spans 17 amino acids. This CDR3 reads CASSDPLRDKANYGYTF. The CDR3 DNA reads TGTGCCAGCAGCGACCCCCTCCGGGACAAAGCTAACTATGGCTACACCTTC.

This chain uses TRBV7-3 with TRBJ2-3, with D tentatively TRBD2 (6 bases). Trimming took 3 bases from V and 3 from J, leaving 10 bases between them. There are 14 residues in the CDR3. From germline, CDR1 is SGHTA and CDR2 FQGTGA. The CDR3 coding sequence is TGTGCCAGCAGCTTCCGGGCGGGGACAGATACGCAGTATTTT. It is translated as CASSFRAGTDTQYF.

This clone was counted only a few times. The CDR3 region is CASSFYSYGYTF. The CDR3 coding sequence is TGTGCCAGCAGTTTCTATTCCTATGGCTACACCTTC. The J gene is TRBJ1-2, the V gene TRBV28; D uncertain. The CDR3 is 12 residues long. Trimming pared 3 bases from V and 4 bases from J, leaving 6 bases between. Germline assignment: CDR1 MDHEN and CDR2 SYDVKM.

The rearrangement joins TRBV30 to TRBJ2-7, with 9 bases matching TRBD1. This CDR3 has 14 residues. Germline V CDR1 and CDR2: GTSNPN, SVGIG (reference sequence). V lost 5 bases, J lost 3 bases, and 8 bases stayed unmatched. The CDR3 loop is CAWATGTGLYEQYF. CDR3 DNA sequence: TGTGCCTGGGCAACCGGGACAGGGCTCTACGAGCAGTACTTC.

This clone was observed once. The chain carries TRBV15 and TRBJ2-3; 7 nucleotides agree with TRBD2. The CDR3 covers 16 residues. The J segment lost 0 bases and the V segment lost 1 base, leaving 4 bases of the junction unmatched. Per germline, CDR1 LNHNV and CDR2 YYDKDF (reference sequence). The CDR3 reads CATSRGSGVSTDTQYF. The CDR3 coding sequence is TGTGCCACCAGCAGAGGAAGCGGGGTTAGCACAGATACGCAGTATTTT.

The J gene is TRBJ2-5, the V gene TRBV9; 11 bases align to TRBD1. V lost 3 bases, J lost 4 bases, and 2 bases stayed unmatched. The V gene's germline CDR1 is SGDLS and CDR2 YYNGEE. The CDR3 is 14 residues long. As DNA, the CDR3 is TGTGCCAGCAGCGCCGGACAGGGGGCAGAGACCCAGTACTTC. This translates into CASSAGQGAETQYF. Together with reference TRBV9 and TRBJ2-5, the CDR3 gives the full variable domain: DSGVTQTPKHLITATGQRVTLRCSPRSGDLSVYWYQQSLDQGLQFLIQYYNGEERAKGNILERFSAQQFPDLHSELNLSSLELGDSALYFCASSAGQGAETQYFGPGTRLLVL.

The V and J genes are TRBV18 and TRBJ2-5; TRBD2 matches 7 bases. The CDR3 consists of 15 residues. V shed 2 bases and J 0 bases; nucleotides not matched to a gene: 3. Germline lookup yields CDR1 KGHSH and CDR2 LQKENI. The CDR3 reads CASSPAGGYQETQYF. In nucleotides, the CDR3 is TGTGCCAGCTCACCAGCCGGGGGGTACCAAGAGACCCAGTACTTC.

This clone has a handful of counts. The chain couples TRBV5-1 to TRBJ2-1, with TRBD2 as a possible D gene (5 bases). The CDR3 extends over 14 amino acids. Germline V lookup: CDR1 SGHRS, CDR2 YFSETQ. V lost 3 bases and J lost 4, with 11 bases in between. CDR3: CASSSEPGYNEQFF. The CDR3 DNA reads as TGCGCCAGCAGCTCAGAGCCGGGGTACAATGAGCAGTTCTTC.

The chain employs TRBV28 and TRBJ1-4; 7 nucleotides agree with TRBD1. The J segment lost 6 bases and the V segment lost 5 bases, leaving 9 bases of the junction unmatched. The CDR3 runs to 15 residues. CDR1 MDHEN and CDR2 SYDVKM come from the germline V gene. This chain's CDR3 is CASSPPTGIHEKLFF. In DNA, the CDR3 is TGTGCCAGCAGTCCTCCGACAGGGATACATGAAAAACTGTTTTTT.

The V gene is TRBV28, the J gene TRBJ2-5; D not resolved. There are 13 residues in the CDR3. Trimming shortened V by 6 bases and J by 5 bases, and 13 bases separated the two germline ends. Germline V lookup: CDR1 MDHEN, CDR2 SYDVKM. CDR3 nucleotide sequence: TGTGCCAGCAGGCGCGGCCACTCCGAGACCCAGTACTTC. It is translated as CASRRGHSETQYF.

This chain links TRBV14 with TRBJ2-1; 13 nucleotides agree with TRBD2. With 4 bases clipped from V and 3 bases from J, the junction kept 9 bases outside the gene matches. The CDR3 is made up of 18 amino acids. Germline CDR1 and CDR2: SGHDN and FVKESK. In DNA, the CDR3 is TGTGCCAGCAGCCTTACCGGGACTAGCGGGACACACTACAATGAGCAGTTCTTC. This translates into CASSLTGTSGTHYNEQFF.

The CDR3 sequence: CASTTARAGGYTF. CDR3 nucleotides: TGTGCCAGCACCACTGCGAGGGCAGGTGGCTACACCTTC. The rearrangement joins TRBV7-9 to TRBJ1-2, with D hard to call. Germline assignment: CDR1 SEHNR and CDR2 FQNEAQ (reference sequence). Trimming took off 7 bases at V and 7 bases at J, with 16 bases between the two ends. The CDR3 is made up of 13 amino acids.

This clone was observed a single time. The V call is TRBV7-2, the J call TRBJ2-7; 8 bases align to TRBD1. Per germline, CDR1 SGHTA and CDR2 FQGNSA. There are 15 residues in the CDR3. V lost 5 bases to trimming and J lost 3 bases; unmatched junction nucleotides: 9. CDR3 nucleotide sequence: TGTGCCAGCAGCCACCGGGACAGGCATGACTACGAGCAGTACTTC. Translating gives CASSHRDRHDYEQYF.

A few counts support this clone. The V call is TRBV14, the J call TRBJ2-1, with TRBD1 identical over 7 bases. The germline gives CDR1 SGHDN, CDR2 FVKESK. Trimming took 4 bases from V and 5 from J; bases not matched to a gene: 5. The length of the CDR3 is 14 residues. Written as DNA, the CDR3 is TGTGCCAGCAGCCTCCCGGACAGGAACAATGAGCAGTTCTTC. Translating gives CASSLPDRNNEQFF.

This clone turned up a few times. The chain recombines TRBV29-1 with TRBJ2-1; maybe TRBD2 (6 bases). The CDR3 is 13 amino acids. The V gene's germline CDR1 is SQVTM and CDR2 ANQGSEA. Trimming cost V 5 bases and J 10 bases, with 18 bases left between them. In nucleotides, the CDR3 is TGCAGCGTTAATCGGGACTCCCCATGGGAGCAGTTCTTC. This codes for CSVNRDSPWEQFF.